This note documents a single T cell receptor beta chain sequence. The sample is drawn from a study of T cell changes during pregnancy in multiple sclerosis. The repertoire was sequenced with immunoSEQ multiplex PCR; TCRdb's copy has only in-frame clones and lacks some. The sample lists about 67,000 clones; about nine tenths were seen once. The CDR3 contains 14 residues. Germline CDR1 reads MNHEY; CDR2 reads SVGAGI. Trimming removed 6 bases from V and 8 bases from J; junction bases left unmatched: 10. The gene calls are TRBV6-5 and TRBJ1-2, with TRBD1 matching over 9 bases. The clonotype was recovered from a female donor with multiple sclerosis, enrolled in a pregnancy study. This specimen was peripheral blood, taken in the second trimester of pregnancy. CDR3 sequence reads: CASSRRQGESGYTF. As DNA, the CDR3 is TGTGCCAGCAGCCGAAGACAGGGGGAAAGCGGCTACACCTTC.